A single T cell receptor (beta chain) is shown here with its context. What it binds is unknown. The PCR had 60 Vbeta and 13 Jbeta primers. This table comes from immunoSEQ multiplex PCR, and its TCRdb copy is limited to in-frame clones, with some not included. The sample shows roughly 110,000 clones, approximately 80% of them seen only once. The data stem from a study of cytomegalovirus exposure and HLA in healthy donors. Whole-study findings and limits: Productive rates of about 87% or about 30% were seen for most TCR beta V segments in an earlier analysis. Later, an analysis found that common viral pathogens appeared to be linked with several of the most significant clusters. Reported results showed that the classifier diagnosed cytomegalovirus status with high specificity and sensitivity. The authors later found TCR association rates varying by HLA locus, with DRB1 most and HLA-C fewest.

This receptor was taken from a male donor in good health and CMV-seronegative. The sequenced sample was PBMCs.

The CDR3 DNA reads TGTGCCAGCAAACGGACTAGCGGGCCCTACGAGCAGTACTTC. It specifies CASKRTSGPYEQYF. This sequence joins TRBV6-5 and TRBJ2-7, with 11 bases identical to TRBD2. This CDR3 comprises 14 residues. The V gene's germline CDR1 is MNHEY and CDR2 SVGAGI. J gave up 2 bases and V 7 bases, and 4 bases lay outside the gene matches.